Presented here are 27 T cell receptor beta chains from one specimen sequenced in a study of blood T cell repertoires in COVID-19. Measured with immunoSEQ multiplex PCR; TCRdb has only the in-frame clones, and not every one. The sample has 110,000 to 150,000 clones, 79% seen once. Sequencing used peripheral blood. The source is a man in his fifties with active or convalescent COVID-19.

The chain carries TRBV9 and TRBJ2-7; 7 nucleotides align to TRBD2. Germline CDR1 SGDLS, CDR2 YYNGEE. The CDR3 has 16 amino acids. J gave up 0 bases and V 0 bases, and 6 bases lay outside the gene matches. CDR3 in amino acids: CASSVGGAGASYEQYF. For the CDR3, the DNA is TGTGCCAGCAGCGTAGGGGGCGCGGGAGCCTCCTACGAGCAGTACTTC.

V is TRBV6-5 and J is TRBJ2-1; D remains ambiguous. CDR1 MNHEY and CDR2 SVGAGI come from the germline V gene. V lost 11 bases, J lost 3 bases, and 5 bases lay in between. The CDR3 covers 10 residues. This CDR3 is CASGYNEQFF. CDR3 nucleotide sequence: TGTGCCTCGGGCTACAATGAGCAGTTCTTC.

The CDR3 is CASSTTSGRAAGELFF. CDR3 DNA: TGTGCCAGCAGCACTACTAGCGGGAGGGCCGCCGGGGAGCTGTTTTTT. The genes are TRBV7-6 and TRBJ2-2; 13 nucleotides line up with TRBD2. CDR3 length: 16 residues. Germline CDR1 and CDR2: SGHVS and FNYEAQ. Germline trimming cut 5 bases from V and 6 bases from J; bases unmatched to any gene: 6.

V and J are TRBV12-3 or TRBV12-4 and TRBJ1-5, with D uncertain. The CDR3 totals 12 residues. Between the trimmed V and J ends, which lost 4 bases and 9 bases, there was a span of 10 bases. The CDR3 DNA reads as TGTGCCAGCAGTTATGATGGCCCGCCCCAGCATTTT. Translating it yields CASSYDGPPQHF.

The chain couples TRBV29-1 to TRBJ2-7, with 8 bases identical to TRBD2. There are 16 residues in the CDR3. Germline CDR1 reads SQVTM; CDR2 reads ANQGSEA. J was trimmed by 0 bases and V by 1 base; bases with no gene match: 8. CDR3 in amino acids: CSVEGGRRVSSYEQYF. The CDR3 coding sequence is TGCAGCGTTGAAGGCGGGAGGCGGGTTTCCTCCTACGAGCAGTACTTC.

CDR3 bases: TGTGCCAGCGCGGTTATTGGGGGGAACGAGCAGTACTTC. Translated, it gives CASAVIGGNEQYF. This chain links TRBV27 with TRBJ2-7; possible D gene TRBD2, 6 bases. The CDR3 runs to 13 residues. Trimming took 8 bases from V and 5 from J, leaving 16 bases between them. Germline assignment: CDR1 MNHEY and CDR2 SMNVEV (reference sequence).

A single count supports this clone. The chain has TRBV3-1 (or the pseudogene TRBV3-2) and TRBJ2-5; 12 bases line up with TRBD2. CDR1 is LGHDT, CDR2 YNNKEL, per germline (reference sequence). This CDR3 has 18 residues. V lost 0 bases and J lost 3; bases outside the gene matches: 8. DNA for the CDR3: TGTGCCAGCAGCCAAGATCCCAGACTAGCGGGAGAAAAAGAGACCCAGTACTTC. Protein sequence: CASSQDPRLAGEKETQYF.

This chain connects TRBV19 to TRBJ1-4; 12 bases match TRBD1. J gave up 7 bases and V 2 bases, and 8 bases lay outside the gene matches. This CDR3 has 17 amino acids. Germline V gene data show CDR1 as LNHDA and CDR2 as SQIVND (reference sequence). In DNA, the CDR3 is TGTGCCAGTAGTATATGGGACAGGGGGCTTCGAGGTGAAAAACTGTTTTTT. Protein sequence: CASSIWDRGLRGEKLFF.

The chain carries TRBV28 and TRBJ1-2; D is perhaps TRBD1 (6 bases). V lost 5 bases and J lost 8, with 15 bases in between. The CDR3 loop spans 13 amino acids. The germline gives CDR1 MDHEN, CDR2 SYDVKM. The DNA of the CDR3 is TGTGCCAGCAGTCTCGGCAGGGGTGCGGGCTACACCTTC. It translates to CASSLGRGAGYTF.

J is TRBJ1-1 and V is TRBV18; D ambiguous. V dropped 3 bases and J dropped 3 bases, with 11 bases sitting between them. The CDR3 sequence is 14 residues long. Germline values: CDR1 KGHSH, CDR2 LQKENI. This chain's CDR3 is CASSPEVVDTEAFF. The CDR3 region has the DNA TGTGCCAGCTCACCGGAGGTAGTGGACACTGAAGCTTTCTTT.

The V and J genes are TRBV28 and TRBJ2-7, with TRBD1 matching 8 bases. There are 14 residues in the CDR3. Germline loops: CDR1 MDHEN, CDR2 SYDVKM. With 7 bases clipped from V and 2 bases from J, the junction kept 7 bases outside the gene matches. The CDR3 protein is CASTSDRGTYEQYF. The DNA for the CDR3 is TGTGCCAGCACCAGCGACAGGGGCACCTACGAGCAGTACTTC.

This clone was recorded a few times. CDR3 DNA: TGTGCCAGCAGTGTAGCACGCGAGCAGTACTTC. Translated: CASSVAREQYF. The chain has TRBV6-4 and TRBJ2-7; D gene unclear. The germline gives CDR1 MRHNA, CDR2 SNTAGT. Deletions cut 4 bases from V and 6 bases from J, with 7 bases between. This CDR3 comprises 11 residues.

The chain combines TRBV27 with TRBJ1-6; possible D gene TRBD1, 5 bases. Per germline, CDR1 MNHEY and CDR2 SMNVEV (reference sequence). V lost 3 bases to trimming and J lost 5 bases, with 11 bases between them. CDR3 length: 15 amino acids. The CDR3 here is CASSFAGPDNSPLHF. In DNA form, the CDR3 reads TGTGCCAGCAGTTTCGCGGGGCCCGATAATTCACCCCTCCACTTT.

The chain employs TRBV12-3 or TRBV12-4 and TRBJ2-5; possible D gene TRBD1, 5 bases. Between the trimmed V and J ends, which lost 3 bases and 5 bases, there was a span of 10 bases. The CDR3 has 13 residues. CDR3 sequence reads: CASSLGQMETQYF. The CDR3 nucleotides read TGTGCCAGCAGTTTGGGGCAAATGGAGACCCAGTACTTC.

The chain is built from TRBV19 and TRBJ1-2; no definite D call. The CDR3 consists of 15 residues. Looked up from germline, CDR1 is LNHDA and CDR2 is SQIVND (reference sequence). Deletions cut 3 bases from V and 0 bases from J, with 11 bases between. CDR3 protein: CASSIWAVANYGYTF. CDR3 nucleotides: TGTGCCAGTAGTATCTGGGCCGTCGCTAACTATGGCTACACCTTC.

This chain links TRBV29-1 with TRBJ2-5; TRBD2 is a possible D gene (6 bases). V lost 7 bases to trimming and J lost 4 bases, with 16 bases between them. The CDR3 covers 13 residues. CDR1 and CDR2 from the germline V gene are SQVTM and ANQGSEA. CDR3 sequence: CSAWGERGETQYF. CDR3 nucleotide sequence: TGCAGCGCCTGGGGGGAGCGAGGAGAGACCCAGTACTTC.

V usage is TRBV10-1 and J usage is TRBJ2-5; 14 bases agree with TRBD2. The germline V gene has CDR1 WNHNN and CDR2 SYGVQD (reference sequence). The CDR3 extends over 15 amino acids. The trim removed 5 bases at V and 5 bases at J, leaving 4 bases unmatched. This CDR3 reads CASSLGLAGVETQYF. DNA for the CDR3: TGCGCCAGCAGTTTGGGACTAGCGGGAGTGGAGACCCAGTACTTC.

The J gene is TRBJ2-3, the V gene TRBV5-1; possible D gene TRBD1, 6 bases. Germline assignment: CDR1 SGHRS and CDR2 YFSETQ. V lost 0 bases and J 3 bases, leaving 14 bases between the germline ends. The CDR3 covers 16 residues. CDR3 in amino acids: CASSLGGLTRTDTQYF. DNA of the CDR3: TGCGCCAGCAGCTTGGGGGGGCTTACAAGAACAGATACGCAGTATTTT.

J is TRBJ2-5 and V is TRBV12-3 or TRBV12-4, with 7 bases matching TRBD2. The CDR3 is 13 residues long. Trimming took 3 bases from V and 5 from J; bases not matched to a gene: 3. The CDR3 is CASSFVGRETQYF. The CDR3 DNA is TGTGCCAGCAGTTTCGTCGGGAGGGAGACCCAGTACTTC.

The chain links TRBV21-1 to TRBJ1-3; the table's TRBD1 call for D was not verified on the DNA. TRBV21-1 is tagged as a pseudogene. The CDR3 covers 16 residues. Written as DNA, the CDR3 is TGTGCCAGCAGCAAAGGGCCCAAGTGCTCTGGAAACACCATATATTTT. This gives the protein CASSKGPKCSGNTIYF.

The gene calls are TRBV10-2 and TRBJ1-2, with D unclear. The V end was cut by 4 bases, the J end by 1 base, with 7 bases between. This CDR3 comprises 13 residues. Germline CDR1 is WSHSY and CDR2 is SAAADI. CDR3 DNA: TGCGCCAGCAGTGGACTCCTTAACTATGGCTACACCTTC. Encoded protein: CASSGLLNYGYTF.

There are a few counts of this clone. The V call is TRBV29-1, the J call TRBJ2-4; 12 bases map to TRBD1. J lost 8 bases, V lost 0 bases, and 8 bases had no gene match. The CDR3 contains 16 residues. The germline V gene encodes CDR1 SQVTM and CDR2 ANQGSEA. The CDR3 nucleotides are TGCAGCGTTGAAGAGGGACAGGGGGCGGTTTTGGACATTCAGTACTTC. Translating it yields CSVEEGQGAVLDIQYF.

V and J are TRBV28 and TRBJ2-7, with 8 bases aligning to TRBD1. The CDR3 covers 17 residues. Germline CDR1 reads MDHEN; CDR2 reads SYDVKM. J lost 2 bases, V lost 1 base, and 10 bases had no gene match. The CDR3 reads CASSLSLLQTGAYEQYF. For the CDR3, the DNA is TGTGCCAGCAGTTTATCATTACTCCAGACAGGGGCCTACGAGCAGTACTTC.

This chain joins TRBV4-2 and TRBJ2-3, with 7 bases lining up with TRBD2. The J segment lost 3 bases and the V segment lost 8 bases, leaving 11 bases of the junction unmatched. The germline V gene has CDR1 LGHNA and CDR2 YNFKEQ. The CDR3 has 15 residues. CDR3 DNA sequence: TGTGCCAGCGGCGAAGCGGGAAGGACTACAGATACGCAGTATTTT. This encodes CASGEAGRTTDTQYF.

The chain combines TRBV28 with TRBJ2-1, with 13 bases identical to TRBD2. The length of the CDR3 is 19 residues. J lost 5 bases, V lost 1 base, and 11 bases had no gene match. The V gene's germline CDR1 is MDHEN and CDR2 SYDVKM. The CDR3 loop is CASSLLGTSGASPHNEQFF. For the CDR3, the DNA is TGTGCCAGCAGTTTATTGGGGACTAGCGGGGCCTCCCCCCACAATGAGCAGTTCTTC.

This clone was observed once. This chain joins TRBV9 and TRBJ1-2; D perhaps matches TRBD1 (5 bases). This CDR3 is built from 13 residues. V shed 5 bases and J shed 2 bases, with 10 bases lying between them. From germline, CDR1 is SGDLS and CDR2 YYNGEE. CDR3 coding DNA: TGTGCCAGCAGTTCCAGGGTGAACTATGGCTACACCTTC. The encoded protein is CASSSRVNYGYTF.

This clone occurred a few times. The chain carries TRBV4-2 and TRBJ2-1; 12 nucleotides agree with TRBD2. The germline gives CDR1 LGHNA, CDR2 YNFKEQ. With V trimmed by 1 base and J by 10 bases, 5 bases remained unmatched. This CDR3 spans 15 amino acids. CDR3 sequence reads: CASSQALAGGDEQFF. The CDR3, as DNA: TGTGCCAGCAGCCAAGCCCTAGCGGGAGGGGACGAGCAGTTCTTC.